One sample yielded the 25 T cell receptor beta chains listed below, sequenced in a study of T cells after posttransplantation cyclophosphamide. Busulfan-fludarabine conditioning, marrow transplant, and cyclophosphamide on days +3 and +4 were administered. Produced via immunoSEQ multiplex PCR; TCRdb's table is partial and in-frame only. This sample has about 12,000 clones, each found more than once. Sequences were derived from PBMCs, sampled after allogeneic stem cell transplant with posttransplant cyclophosphamide. The receptors originated from a female patient between 40 and 50 years old who received an allogeneic stem cell transplant from an unrelated donor, was CMV-positive, and had acute GVHD only. Among the T cells, some may be from the graft donor.

This clone has at least ten counts. The CDR3: CASCYRIAGNTIYF. The CDR3 DNA reads TGTGCCAGCTGCTACAGGATAGCTGGAAACACCATATATTTT. The rearrangement links TRBV13 to TRBJ1-3, with TRBD1 as a possible D gene (5 bases). V dropped 8 bases and J dropped 2 bases, with 13 bases sitting between them. The CDR3 consists of 14 residues. CDR1 is PRHDT and CDR2 is FYEKMQ in the germline V gene (reference sequence).

This clone was counted many times. The genes are TRBV7-3 and TRBJ2-1, with a tentative D call TRBD2 (6 bases). The CDR3 runs 13 residues. The germline CDR1 and CDR2 sequences are SGHTA and FQGTGA. Trimming removed 5 bases from V and 9 bases from J, with 14 bases in between. In DNA form, the CDR3 reads TGTGCCAGCAGCCGAGGAGGGGTTGGTGAGCAGTTCTTC. Encoded protein: CASSRGGVGEQFF.

This clone was observed at least ten times. The chain's CDR3 is CASSLGVRGGLYEQYV. The CDR3 DNA follows: TGTGCCAGCAGCTTGGGTGTGCGGGGGGGCTTATACGAGCAGTACGTC. The chain links TRBV5-6 to TRBJ2-7; 9 bases line up with TRBD2. The V gene end was trimmed by 0 bases and the J gene end by 4 bases; junction bases not matched to a gene: 8. The CDR3 runs to 16 residues. Germline CDR1 is SGHDT and CDR2 is YYEEEE.

This clone was seen repeatedly, ten times or more. The chain links TRBV6-1 to TRBJ1-5; weak D call: TRBD1 (5 bases). The V end was cut by 6 bases, the J end by 0 bases, with 12 bases between. The CDR3 sequence is 15 residues long. Germline CDR1 and CDR2: MNHNS and SASEGT. CDR3 region: CASRPRGLSNQPQHF. CDR3 in DNA: TGTGCCAGCAGACCCCGGGGACTTAGCAATCAGCCCCAGCATTTT.

This clone was seen at least ten times. V usage is TRBV20-1 and J usage is TRBJ1-5; D gene uncertain. The CDR3 sequence is 11 residues long. Trimming took off 0 bases at V and 6 bases at J, with 3 bases between the two ends. CDR1 is DFQATT, CDR2 SNEGSKA, per germline (reference sequence). The CDR3 region has the DNA TGCAGTGCTAGAGACGGTCAGCCCCAGCATTTT. Translation: CSARDGQPQHF.

This clone has ten or more counts. This chain joins TRBV7-2 and TRBJ2-3, with 12 bases fitting TRBD2. CDR1 is SGHTA, CDR2 FQGNSA, per germline. The CDR3 contains 15 residues. The V gene end was trimmed by 8 bases and the J gene end by 5 bases; junction bases not matched to a gene: 8. CDR3 nucleotides: TGTGCCAGCTTGTCTAGCGGGAGGGCTGGAGATACGCAGTATTTT. Encoded protein: CASLSSGRAGDTQYF.

This clone was counted at least ten times. V gene TRBV2 combines with J gene TRBJ2-2; 7 bases are shared with TRBD2. V was pared by 3 bases and J by 4 bases, with 5 bases of the junction left unmatched. Germline V gives CDR1 SNHLY, CDR2 FYNNEI. This CDR3 is 15 amino acids long. The CDR3 loop is CASSEGGVATGELFF. The DNA of the CDR3 is TGTGCCAGCAGTGAGGGGGGGGTAGCCACCGGGGAGCTGTTTTTT.

Many counts were recorded for this clone. The chain recombines TRBV2 with TRBJ2-7; the D gene is possibly TRBD1 (6 bases). This CDR3 has 13 residues. Per germline, CDR1 SNHLY and CDR2 FYNNEI. V was cut by 6 bases and J by 0 bases, with 9 bases left in between. For the CDR3, the DNA is TGTGCCAGCAGAGTGGACAGCTCCTACGAGCAGTACTTC. It translates to CASRVDSSYEQYF.

This chain links TRBV27 with TRBJ1-2; tentatively, D is TRBD1 (5 bases). Trimming shortened V by 6 bases and J by 8 bases, and 13 bases separated the two germline ends. CDR1 is MNHEY, CDR2 SMNVEV, per germline (reference sequence). The CDR3 is made up of 12 amino acids. The CDR3 bases are TGTGCCAGCAGCACAGGATTCTCCGGCTACACCTTC. Translating gives CASSTGFSGYTF.

This clone occurred many times. The gene calls are TRBV6-5 and TRBJ1-2; 7 bases agree with TRBD1. Trimming at V came to 2 bases and at J to 8 bases, leaving 5 bases not matched to a gene. CDR3 length: 13 amino acids. Germline CDR1 and CDR2: MNHEY and SVGAGI. As DNA, the CDR3 is TGTGCCAGCAGTTACGACAGGGTATACGGCTACACCTTC. This sequence encodes CASSYDRVYGYTF.

This clone was observed a few times. This chain connects TRBV9 to TRBJ2-1, with 12 nucleotides matching TRBD2. Losses at the gene ends were 4 bases for V and 10 bases for J; bases not matched to a gene: 6. The CDR3 extends over 14 amino acids. Germline V gene data show CDR1 as SGDLS and CDR2 as YYNGEE. The chain's CDR3 is CASSKPTSGGEQFF. CDR3 DNA sequence: TGTGCCAGCAGCAAACCGACTAGCGGGGGCGAGCAGTTCTTC. Using reference TRBV9 and TRBJ2-1 for the parts outside the CDR3, the full variable domain is DSGVTQTPKHLITATGQRVTLRCSPRSGDLSVYWYQQSLDQGLQFLIQYYNGEERAKGNILERFSAQQFPDLHSELNLSSLELGDSALYFCASSKPTSGGEQFFGPGTRLTVL.

This clone was seen ten or more times. The gene calls are TRBV5-1 and TRBJ2-3; TRBD1 matches 9 bases. Germline CDR1 reads SGHRS; CDR2 reads YFSETQ. With 3 bases clipped from V and 3 bases from J, the junction kept 5 bases outside the gene matches. The CDR3 consists of 15 residues. The CDR3 loop is CASSSYRGHTDTQYF. The CDR3 nucleotides read TGCGCCAGCAGCTCGTACAGGGGGCATACAGATACGCAGTATTTT. Looking up the rest from reference TRBV5-1 and TRBJ2-3 gives the full variable domain: KAGVTQTPRYLIKTRGQQVTLSCSPISGHRSVSWYQQTPGQGLQFLFEYFSETQRNKGNFPGRFSGRQFSNSRSEMNVSTLELGDSALYLCASSSYRGHTDTQYFGPGTRLTVL.

This clone was seen ten or more times. The J gene is TRBJ2-1, the V gene TRBV2; D is perhaps TRBD1 (6 bases). The CDR3 runs 13 residues. Germline V lookup: CDR1 SNHLY, CDR2 FYNNEI. V lost 5 bases and J lost 8, with 13 bases in between. The CDR3, as DNA: TGTGCCAGCAGTTTCCAGGGGTGGGATGAGCAGTTCTTC. Residues: CASSFQGWDEQFF.

Turning to this clone: A much larger clonotype is one base distant, so this may be a read error. This chain links TRBV10-3 with TRBJ2-1; TRBD2 is a possible D gene (8 bases). The CDR3 is 16 residues long. The germline CDR1 and CDR2 sequences are ENHRY and SYGVKD. Trimming left V 10 bases short and J 0 bases short, with 19 bases between. DNA for the CDR3: TGTGCCACCGATAAGGGGGCGGGGGGCTCCTACAATGAGCAGTTCTTC. It codes for CATDKGAGGSYNEQFF.

Ten or more counts support this clone. The chain has TRBV10-3 and TRBJ2-1; maybe TRBD1 (6 bases). Trimming took 6 bases from V and 6 from J, leaving 18 bases between them. Germline values: CDR1 ENHRY, CDR2 SYGVKD. This CDR3 has 15 amino acids. The CDR3 reads CAIRGDIVGRNEQFF. In DNA form, the CDR3 reads TGTGCCATCAGGGGGGACATAGTGGGGCGCAATGAGCAGTTCTTC.

This CDR3 is CASSLAQPQHF. DNA of the CDR3: TGTGCCAGCAGCTTAGCTCAGCCCCAGCATTTT. V usage is TRBV5-8 and J usage is TRBJ1-5; no definite D call. This CDR3 is built from 11 residues. Germline values: CDR1 SGHTS, CDR2 YDEGEE. The ends were cut back, 2 bases at V and 6 bases at J, with 3 bases in the middle.

The chain combines TRBV6-1 with TRBJ1-5, with 9 bases aligning to TRBD1. V lost 8 bases to trimming and J lost 3 bases; unmatched junction nucleotides: 2. This CDR3 contains 13 residues. Per the germline V gene, CDR1 is MNHNS and CDR2 is SASEGT. The CDR3 DNA reads as TGTGCCAGCCGGGACAGGGACAATCAGCCCCAGCATTTT. Translating gives CASRDRDNQPQHF.

This clone was observed many times. The rearrangement uses TRBV7-9 and TRBJ2-7; D may be TRBD1 (6 bases). V gave up 3 bases and J gave up 3 bases, with 9 bases separating them. The CDR3 is 13 residues long. Germline V gene lookup returns CDR1 SEHNR and CDR2 FQNEAQ (reference sequence). The CDR3 DNA reads as TGTGCCAGCAGCTTGGGACAACTCTACGAGCAGTACTTC. Translation gives CASSLGQLYEQYF.

The table lists this clone with many counts. Within the sample, other DNA sequences also encode this same CDR3. V is TRBV7-9 and J is TRBJ1-2; 9 positions agree with TRBD1. This CDR3 region has 14 residues. V was clipped by 6 bases and J by 4 bases; unmatched bases: 6. Looked up from germline, CDR1 is SEHNR and CDR2 is FQNEAQ (reference sequence). The CDR3 DNA reads TGTGCCAGCAGGAACACAGGGGGCACCTATGGCTACACCTTC. It specifies CASRNTGGTYGYTF. Full variable domain (rest looked up from reference TRBV7-9 and TRBJ1-2): DTGVSQNPRHKITKRGQNVTFRCDPISEHNRLYWYRQTLGQGPEFLTYFQNEAQLEKSRLLSDRFSAERPKGSFSTLEIQRTEQGDSAMYLCASRNTGGTYGYTFGSGTRLTVV.

This clone has at least ten counts. This chain uses TRBV6-5 with TRBJ2-1, with 12 bases identical to TRBD2. The V and J ends lost 6 bases and 7 bases, in that order; junction bases with no gene match: 4. CDR1 MNHEY and CDR2 SVGAGI come from the germline V gene. CDR3 size: 14 residues. The CDR3 DNA reads TGTGCCAGCAGGCAACTAGCGGGAGGAAATGAGCAGTTCTTC. It encodes CASRQLAGGNEQFF.

Only a few counts were recorded for this clone. The chain uses TRBV7-9 and TRBJ2-1; tentative D call: TRBD2 (5 bases). The CDR3 is made up of 15 amino acids. Germline V CDR1 and CDR2: SEHNR, FQNEAQ (reference sequence). V lost 4 bases and J 5 bases, leaving 15 bases between the germline ends. In DNA, the CDR3 is TGTGCCAGCAGCTCTCCGGAGGACGGGAACAATGAGCAGTTCTTC. It translates to CASSSPEDGNNEQFF.

There are many counts of this clone. CDR3 sequence (DNA): TGTGCCAGCAGCCCCGGACTAGCGGGCAGCAATGAGCAGTTCTTC. Its protein is CASSPGLAGSNEQFF. The chain has TRBV7-3 and TRBJ2-1; 11 nucleotides agree with TRBD2. V shed 5 bases, J shed 6 bases, and the junction held 6 bases outside the gene matches. This CDR3 has 15 amino acids. CDR1 and CDR2 from the germline V gene are SGHTA and FQGTGA.

This clone was found many times. V usage is TRBV6-5 and J usage is TRBJ1-5; D gene unclear. This CDR3 comprises 13 residues. V dropped 8 bases and J dropped 2 bases, with 10 bases sitting between them. Germline CDR1 MNHEY, CDR2 SVGAGI. CDR3 sequence (DNA): TGTGCCAGCGGCCGGCGGGGCAATCAGCCCCAGCATTTT. Translated, it gives CASGRRGNQPQHF.

The chain couples TRBV11-2 to TRBJ2-5; 8 bases agree with TRBD2. The V gene end was trimmed by 1 base and the J gene end by 1 base; junction bases not matched to a gene: 2. CDR3 length: 15 amino acids. Per the germline V gene, CDR1 is SGHAT and CDR2 is FQNNGV. The CDR3 loop is CASSLAGGGQETQYF. The CDR3 nucleotides read TGTGCCAGCAGCTTAGCGGGGGGGGGCCAAGAGACCCAGTACTTC.

This clone was seen many times. V and J are TRBV4-2 and TRBJ1-4; D not resolved. The V gene lost 0 bases and the J gene lost 3 bases, with 11 bases spanning the gap. The germline gives CDR1 LGHNA, CDR2 YNFKEQ. CDR3 length: 16 residues. This chain's CDR3 is CASSQEVASANEKLFF. CDR3 sequence (DNA): TGTGCCAGCAGCCAAGAGGTGGCATCAGCTAATGAAAAACTGTTTTTT.